This T cell receptor (beta chain) derives from a study of blood T cell repertoires in COVID-19. Study in general: Both acute and convalescent COVID-19 samples were obtained from the United States, Italy and Spain. T cells, B-cell-depleted T cells, or PBMCs supplied cDNA or gDNA.

Source study methods: Scientists estimated how many nucleated cells there were by amplifying reference gene primers. This table comes from immunoSEQ multiplex PCR, and its TCRdb copy is limited to in-frame clones, with some not included. V and J calls and clone size are given by that table; D and trimming were obtained from the DNA. This table has approximately 100,000 clones, over 70% appearing once. Germline lookup yields CDR1 MNHEY and CDR2 SVGAGI. The V end lost 4 bases, the J end lost 4 bases, and 11 bases lay between the germline ends. CDR3 length equals 14 residues. The gene calls are TRBV6-5 and TRBJ2-1, with D possibly being TRBD1 (6 bases). What was sequenced was peripheral blood. The TCR originated in a woman in her 50s with acute or convalescent COVID-19. CDR3 amino acids: CASSLGQLYNEQFF. CDR3 sequence (DNA): TGTGCCAGCAGTTTAGGACAGCTATACAATGAGCAGTTCTTC.